The entry below describes one TCR beta chain. Recovery among Cohort 3 donors was established by two negative PCRs, clearance, or symptom resolution. The assay was immunoSEQ multiplex PCR, and TCRdb's table has in-frame clones only and misses some. The table records just over 300,000 clones, approximately 85% of them present only once. Trimming stripped 6 bases from V and 10 bases from J, with 12 bases between. The CDR3 is made up of 12 amino acids. CDR1 MNHEY and CDR2 SMNVEV come from the germline V gene (reference sequence). The sample belongs to a study of blood T cell repertoires in COVID-19. The TCR originated in a man aged 25-45 years who had recovered from COVID-19. The chain combines TRBV27 with TRBJ2-2, with D possibly matching TRBD1 (5 bases). Source material: PBMCs or T cells enriched from blood (not recorded which). CDR3 sequence reads: CASRRATAELFF. The CDR3 DNA sequence: TGTGCCAGCAGACGAGCGACAGCGGAGCTGTTTTTT.